The 22 T cell receptor beta chains reported below all come from one sample, sequenced in a study of shared clonotypes between healthy human individuals. Sequencing was performed with immunoSEQ multiplex PCR; in TCRdb, only in-frame clones are kept and a portion is missing. This table holds some 2.1 million clones, roughly 95% found once. CD45RO-negative cells were positively selected for CCR7, leaving out terminally differentiated effector memory CD45RA+ cells. The material sequenced was naive CD8+ T cells sorted from blood. The receptors stem from a man between 18 and 29 years old in good health.

The chain couples TRBV28 to TRBJ2-3, with D perhaps matching TRBD1 or TRBD2 (6 bases each). Germline assignment: CDR1 MDHEN and CDR2 SYDVKM. CDR3 size: 15 residues. V lost 5 bases, J lost 5 bases, and 17 bases lay in between. The CDR3 reads CASSDEGDLGDTQYF. The CDR3 DNA reads TGTGCCAGCAGTGATGAGGGGGACTTGGGAGATACGCAGTATTTT.

The chain carries TRBV6-5 and TRBJ2-7, with 8 positions matching TRBD1. CDR1 is MNHEY, CDR2 SVGAGI, per germline. This CDR3 region has 14 residues. Germline trimming cut 2 bases from V and 6 bases from J; bases unmatched to any gene: 6. This CDR3 is CASSYGAGGPEQYF. The CDR3 region has the DNA TGTGCCAGCAGTTACGGGGCAGGGGGCCCCGAGCAGTACTTC.

The chain carries TRBV30 and TRBJ1-3; D possibly corresponds to TRBD1 (5 bases). The CDR3 extends over 15 amino acids. The V gene lost 4 bases and the J gene lost 5 bases, with 18 bases spanning the gap. The germline V gene encodes CDR1 GTSNPN and CDR2 SVGIG (reference sequence). The CDR3 DNA reads as TGTGCCTGGAACCCTCACCAGCAGGGACGAAACACCATATATTTT. Protein sequence: CAWNPHQQGRNTIYF.

As to this clone: Distinct nucleotide sequences in the sample also encode this CDR3. This chain's CDR3 is CASSPGFYEQYF. In nucleotides, the CDR3 is TGTGCCAGCAGTCCGGGGTTCTACGAGCAGTACTTC. V is TRBV6-5 and J is TRBJ2-7; a weak D match, TRBD2 (5 bases). CDR1 is MNHEY and CDR2 is SVGAGI in the germline V gene. V lost 5 bases, J lost 3 bases, and 8 bases lay in between. The CDR3 spans 12 residues.

The V call is TRBV6-6, the J call TRBJ1-2, with D tentatively TRBD1 (5 bases). Trimming removed 6 bases from V and 5 bases from J, with 13 bases in between. This CDR3 is built from 13 residues. Per the germline V gene, CDR1 is MNHNY and CDR2 is SVGAGI (reference sequence). The CDR3 nucleotides read TGTGCCAGCAGGAACGGGACCGTTTATGGCTACACCTTC. It specifies CASRNGTVYGYTF.

The CDR3 nucleotides are TGTGCCAGCAGTTACTCGGAGACAGGGGGCGTCGAGCAGTACTTC. Its protein product is CASSYSETGGVEQYF. The chain recombines TRBV6-5 with TRBJ2-7; 10 bases line up with TRBD1. The ends lost 0 bases at V and 6 bases at J; junction bases unmatched: 5. The germline V gene has CDR1 MNHEY and CDR2 SVGAGI. The CDR3 covers 15 residues.

J is TRBJ1-2 and V is TRBV27; D ambiguous. V was shortened by 0 bases and J by 2 bases, with 10 bases between the two germline ends. This CDR3 contains 15 residues. CDR1 is MNHEY, CDR2 SMNVEV, per germline (reference sequence). The CDR3 loop is CASSLSPGGNYGYTF. CDR3 sequence (DNA): TGTGCCAGCAGTTTATCGCCGGGTGGGAACTATGGCTACACCTTC.

CDR3 nucleotides: TGTGCCAGCAGCGGGACTAGCGGGGCTGATGAGCAGTTCTTC. Amino acid sequence: CASSGTSGADEQFF. This sequence joins TRBV5-6 and TRBJ2-1; 13 bases are a match to TRBD2. V lost 4 bases and J lost 8; bases outside the gene matches: 3. The CDR3 has 14 residues. The germline gives CDR1 SGHDT, CDR2 YYEEEE. Variable domain in full (rest from reference TRBV5-6 and TRBJ2-1): DAGVTQSPTHLIKTRGQQVTLRCSPKSGHDTVSWYQQALGQGPQFIFQYYEEEERQRGNFPDRFSGHQFPNYSSELNVNALLLGDSALYLCASSGTSGADEQFFGPGTRLTVL.

The J gene is TRBJ2-2, the V gene TRBV5-8; D not certain. The V and J ends lost 4 bases and 2 bases respectively, with 12 bases between them. Germline V CDR1 and CDR2: SGHTS, YDEGEE. This CDR3 comprises 15 residues. As DNA, the CDR3 is TGTGCCAGCAGCCCGTTCTCGGTTAACACCGGGGAGCTGTTTTTT. Translating gives CASSPFSVNTGELFF.

The V and J genes are TRBV11-1 and TRBJ1-6; maybe TRBD1 (5 bases). There are 13 residues in the CDR3. Germline V gives CDR1 SGHAT, CDR2 FQDESV (reference sequence). V lost 3 bases to trimming and J lost 11 bases, with 11 bases between them. The DNA for the CDR3 is TGTGCCAGCAGCTTGAGTGGGGACGCACCCCTCCACTTT. Protein product: CASSLSGDAPLHF. Together with reference TRBV11-1 and TRBJ1-6, the CDR3 gives the full variable domain: EAEVAQSPRYKITEKSQAVAFWCDPISGHATLYWYRQILGQGPELLVQFQDESVVDDSQLPKDRFSAERLKGVDSTLKIQPAELGDSAMYLCASSLSGDAPLHFGNGTRLTVT.

The gene calls are TRBV5-1 and TRBJ1-3; tentatively, D is TRBD1 (5 bases). Trimming left V 0 bases short and J 7 bases short, with 8 bases between. Germline V gives CDR1 SGHRS, CDR2 YFSETQ. The CDR3 has 13 amino acids. CDR3 region: CASSLAGGNTIYF. DNA for the CDR3: TGCGCCAGCAGCTTGGCGGGGGGGAACACCATATATTTT.

Turning to this clone: Other nucleotide sequences in the sample specify the same CDR3. This chain uses TRBV7-2 with TRBJ2-2; D is possibly TRBD2 (5 bases). CDR3 length: 14 residues. Trimming stripped 1 base from V and 3 bases from J, with 6 bases between. The germline V gene encodes CDR1 SGHTA and CDR2 FQGNSA. In nucleotides, the CDR3 is TGTGCCAGCAGCTTAGGGACTTACACCGGGGAGCTGTTTTTT. Encoded protein: CASSLGTYTGELFF.

The V call is TRBV27, the J call TRBJ2-1; TRBD2 aligns across 10 bases. This CDR3 is 18 amino acids long. CDR1 and CDR2 from the germline V gene are MNHEY and SMNVEV (reference sequence). J was trimmed by 0 bases and V by 6 bases; bases with no gene match: 11. CDR3 DNA: TGTGCCAGCAGGTCGAGCGGGAGGGCCACGAGCTCCTACAATGAGCAGTTCTTC. Encoded protein: CASRSSGRATSSYNEQFF.

The chain links TRBV5-5 to TRBJ2-1, with 7 positions matching TRBD1. The CDR3 is 13 residues long. J gave up 10 bases and V 4 bases, and 8 bases lay outside the gene matches. Germline V gene sequence: CDR1 SGHKS, CDR2 YYEKEE (reference sequence). The CDR3 here is CASSMGTATEQFF. As DNA, the CDR3 is TGTGCCAGCAGCATGGGGACAGCTACCGAGCAGTTCTTC.

The chain is built from TRBV28 and TRBJ2-3; 11 bases are shared with TRBD2. V dropped 7 bases and J dropped 4; count of bases not matched to a gene: 13. The germline CDR1 and CDR2 sequences are MDHEN and SYDVKM. The CDR3 runs to 17 residues. CDR3 coding DNA: TGTGCCAGCACCTTACCTAGGCTAGCGGGGGGCGCAGATACGCAGTATTTT. This codes for CASTLPRLAGGADTQYF.

This clone has only one observation. This sequence joins TRBV28 and TRBJ2-3; D possibly uses TRBD1 or TRBD2 (5 bases each). V was pared by 3 bases and J by 2 bases, with 21 bases between. Germline V CDR1 and CDR2: MDHEN, SYDVKM. CDR3 length: 18 amino acids. Written as DNA, the CDR3 is TGTGCCAGCAGTTTGCCTACCGGCAGCGAGGGGACCACAGATACGCAGTATTTT. Encoded protein: CASSLPTGSEGTTDTQYF.

This chain connects TRBV7-6 to TRBJ2-3; D is tentatively TRBD1 or TRBD2 (5 bases each). CDR3 length: 18 residues. Trimming shortened V by 0 bases and J by 6 bases, and 22 bases separated the two germline ends. Germline values: CDR1 SGHVS, CDR2 FNYEAQ. The chain's CDR3 is CASSLAVASWGTTDTQYF. In DNA, the CDR3 is TGTGCCAGCAGCTTAGCGGTGGCTAGCTGGGGGACGACCGATACGCAGTATTTT.

The chain is built from TRBV5-6 and TRBJ1-5, with 10 bases lining up with TRBD1. V lost 0 bases, J lost 6 bases, and 3 bases stayed unmatched. The CDR3 runs to 15 residues. The germline gives CDR1 SGHDT, CDR2 YYEEEE. Written as DNA, the CDR3 is TGTGCCAGCAGCTTGGAGGGACAGGGGTCTCAGCCCCAGCATTTT. Its protein is CASSLEGQGSQPQHF.

J is TRBJ1-2 and V is TRBV27; D uncertain. Trimming removed 2 bases at V and 5 bases at J, with 9 bases between. Germline-derived CDR1 and CDR2 are MNHEY and SMNVEV (reference sequence). This CDR3 contains 13 residues. CDR3 nucleotides: TGTGCCAGCAGTTTAGTGGTTGGGTATGGCTACACCTTC. Its translation is CASSLVVGYGYTF.

V is TRBV27 and J is TRBJ1-1; 9 positions match TRBD1. V lost 3 bases and J lost 4; bases outside the gene matches: 9. Germline V gene lookup returns CDR1 MNHEY and CDR2 SMNVEV (reference sequence). CDR3 length: 16 residues. CDR3 region: CASSFVLGQGITEAFF. The CDR3 DNA reads TGTGCCAGCAGTTTTGTGCTCGGACAGGGGATCACTGAAGCTTTCTTT.

This sequence joins TRBV19 and TRBJ1-2; perhaps TRBD1 as D (6 bases). The length of the CDR3 is 13 residues. Trimming removed 5 bases at V and 5 bases at J, with 12 bases between. Germline CDR1 reads LNHDA; CDR2 reads SQIVND (reference sequence). In nucleotides, the CDR3 is TGTGCCAGTAGTGCCGGGACACCTTATGGCTACACCTTC. It codes for CASSAGTPYGYTF.

This sequence joins TRBV7-3 and TRBJ1-1; weak D call: TRBD1 (6 bases). V gave up 5 bases and J gave up 2 bases, with 15 bases separating them. CDR3 length equals 15 residues. CDR1 and CDR2 from the germline V gene are SGHTA and FQGTGA. CDR3 sequence (DNA): TGTGCCAGCAGCCCCCGAGGGGGACTTAACACTGAAGCTTTCTTT. Its translation: CASSPRGGLNTEAFF.